What follows are 2 T cell receptor beta chains derived from one specimen sequenced in a study of shared clonotypes between healthy human individuals. Method: immunoSEQ multiplex PCR; TCRdb's copy keeps in-frame clones and lacks some. The table includes around 510,000 clones, about 96% detected once. The sequenced material came from naive CD4+ T cells sorted from blood. This sample's subset: CD45RA+ positively selected. The receptors come from a woman younger than 45 in good health.

The CDR3 sequence is CASSEAGTNSGNTIYF. Here the CDR3 DNA reads TGTGCCAGCAGTGAAGCGGGGACGAACTCTGGAAACACCATATATTTT. V usage is TRBV6-1 and J usage is TRBJ1-3; D is perhaps TRBD1 (5 bases). Germline-derived CDR1 and CDR2 are MNHNS and SASEGT. The CDR3 length is 16 residues. Trimming removed 0 bases from V and 0 bases from J, with 9 bases in between.

V is TRBV14 and J is TRBJ2-6; TRBD1 might be the D (5 bases). V was shortened by 6 bases and J by 0 bases, with 9 bases between the two germline ends. There are 15 residues in the CDR3. Germline V lookup: CDR1 SGHDN, CDR2 FVKESK. The CDR3 region has the DNA TGTGCCAGCAGTGTTGACAGCTCTGGGGCCAACGTCCTGACTTTC. Translated: CASSVDSSGANVLTF.